One and the same sample provided the 26 T cell receptor delta chains below, sequenced in a study of Vδ1+ human thymocytes. Findings of the study overall: Thymic TRG and TRD repertoires appeared highly polyclonal.

Sequences come from RNA converted to cDNA by reverse transcription. CDR3 amplicons came from multiplex PCR with pooled V-gene forward and constant-region reverse primers. TCRdb re-called clones from the multiplex PCR reads via CATT. This sample has about 53,000 delta-chain clones; around 15% occur once, and the top ten carry under 0.5%. No antigen has been assigned to these receptors. Sequenced material: Vdelta1+ gamma-delta thymocytes from the thymus. Documented subset: FACS-sorted CD3+ TCRalphabeta- TCRVdelta1+ TCRVdelta2- thymocytes. The receptors originated from a girl in the first two years of life who had congenital heart surgery.

This clone occurred a few times. The chain joins TRDV1 to TRDJ1, with 9 bases lining up with TRDD3. V lost 3 bases to trimming and J lost 0 bases; unmatched junction nucleotides: 8. Germline CDR1 and CDR2: TSWWSYY and QGS. The CDR3 covers 17 residues. CDR3 sequence: CALGDWGIPLYTDKLIF. DNA for the CDR3: TGTGCTCTTGGGGACTGGGGGATTCCCCTGTACACCGATAAACTCATCTTT.

A note on this clone: Other DNA sequences within the sample encode an identical CDR3. The J gene is TRDJ1, the V gene TRAV29/DV5, with a possible D match to TRDD2 (8 bases). The CDR3 runs 22 residues. CDR1 is NSMFDY and CDR2 is ISSIKDK in the germline V gene. V was trimmed by 0 bases and J by 1 base, leaving 34 bases between them. CDR3 region: CAASGHYLPTRDTHYFTDKLIF. DNA of the CDR3: TGTGCAGCAAGCGGGCATTATCTTCCTACAAGGGATACCCACTATTTCACCGATAAACTCATCTTT. The whole variable domain, remainder taken from reference TRAV29/DV5 and TRDJ1, is DQQVKQNSPSLSVQEGRISILNCDYTNSMFDYFLWYKKYPAEGPTFLISISSIKDKNEDGRFTVFLNKSAKHLSLHIVPSQPGDSAVYFCAASGHYLPTRDTHYFTDKLIFGKGTRVTVEP.

J is TRDJ1 and V is TRDV1; 7 positions agree with TRDD3. The CDR3 consists of 20 residues. Germline-derived CDR1 and CDR2 are TSWWSYY and QGS. V dropped 1 base and J dropped 1; count of bases not matched to a gene: 18. The CDR3 loop is CALGEQGGYWGSPSTDKLIF. The CDR3 bases are TGTGCTCTTGGGGAACAAGGAGGGTACTGGGGATCACCCTCCACCGATAAACTCATCTTT.

This clone was seen a few times. The chain employs TRDV1 and TRDJ1; D gene uncertain. V was clipped by 2 bases and J by 2 bases, with 18 bases between them. Germline lookup yields CDR1 TSWWSYY and CDR2 QGS. The CDR3 sequence is 17 residues long. Here the CDR3 DNA reads TGTGCTCTTGGGGAATCCGTTAGACCCATGATAACCGATAAACTCATCTTT. Amino acid sequence: CALGESVRPMITDKLIF.

The genes are TRDV1 and TRDJ1; TRDD3 aligns across 11 bases. There are 23 residues in the CDR3. The trim removed 4 bases at V and 7 bases at J, leaving 32 bases unmatched. The germline CDR1 and CDR2 sequences are TSWWSYY and QGS. The CDR3 is CALGALVGDTPTKTDHYFLKLIF. Here the CDR3 DNA reads TGTGCTCTTGGGGCACTAGTGGGGGATACGCCAACTAAAACGGACCACTATTTCCTTAAACTCATCTTT.

The chain carries TRDV1 and TRDJ1; 12 positions match TRDD3. Germline lookup yields CDR1 TSWWSYY and CDR2 QGS. The CDR3 extends over 21 amino acids. V trimming: 2 bases; J trimming: 0 bases; junction bases outside the gene matches: 16. CDR3 sequence: CALGEYISGSLGDTYTDKLIF. In DNA form, the CDR3 reads TGTGCTCTTGGGGAATATATTTCGGGCAGTCTGGGGGATACGTACACCGATAAACTCATCTTT.

A word on this clone: A read error may account for a junction end that differs from germline. V is TRDV1 and J is TRDJ1, with a possible D match to TRDD3 (6 bases). Germline V gives CDR1 TSWWSYY, CDR2 QGS. The CDR3 has 23 amino acids. CDR3 coding DNA: TGTGCTCCTGGGGAACTTGGATCGCGTACTGGGCGACCATCGGGTTCGGACACCGATAAACTCATCTTT. This sequence encodes CAPGELGSRTGRPSGSDTDKLIF.

This clone was detected a few times. The rearrangement links TRDV1 to TRDJ1; D not resolved. The CDR3 contains 16 residues. Per the germline V gene, CDR1 is TSWWSYY and CDR2 is QGS. V lost 3 bases and J lost 5, with 19 bases in between. In DNA form, the CDR3 reads TGTGCTCTTGGGGACCCTCTCCTTTTCCCGGAGGATAAACTCATCTTT. Translating gives CALGDPLLFPEDKLIF.

Only a few counts were recorded for this clone. The chain joins TRDV1 to TRDJ1; TRDD3 matches 10 bases. Germline V gene lookup returns CDR1 TSWWSYY and CDR2 QGS. The CDR3 consists of 25 residues. The junction had 30 bases not matched to a gene; V was cut back by 2 bases and J by 0 bases. The CDR3 here is CALGEKLLLPTGGWGIPMYTDKLIF. The CDR3 DNA follows: TGTGCTCTTGGGGAAAAGCTCCTTCTTCCTACCGGGGGTTGGGGGATACCCATGTACACCGATAAACTCATCTTT.

The sample holds a few counts of this clone. V usage is TRDV1 and J usage is TRDJ1; 7 positions agree with TRDD2. Trimming removed 9 bases from V and 2 bases from J; junction bases left unmatched: 21. Germline values: CDR1 TSWWSYY, CDR2 QGS. The CDR3 is 18 residues long. This CDR3 is CALGSYKPSTCWTDKLIF. In DNA form, the CDR3 reads TGTGCTCTCGGTTCCTACAAGCCTTCTACTTGCTGGACCGATAAACTCATCTTT.

This clone was seen more than once but under ten times. The chain is built from TRDV1 and TRDJ1; 8 bases align to TRDD3. The V gene's germline CDR1 is TSWWSYY and CDR2 QGS. The CDR3 extends over 17 amino acids. Trimming took 1 base from V and 0 from J; bases not matched to a gene: 7. CDR3 region: CALGEQQWGIYTDKLIF. The CDR3, as DNA: TGTGCTCTTGGGGAACAGCAGTGGGGGATTTACACCGATAAACTCATCTTT.

This chain links TRDV1 with TRDJ1, with 8 positions matching TRDD3. The germline V gene has CDR1 TSWWSYY and CDR2 QGS. V trimming: 1 base; J trimming: 0 bases; junction bases outside the gene matches: 13. The CDR3 is 19 amino acids. CDR3 nucleotides: TGTGCTCTTGGGGAACCCAATTCAGGGGATACTACCTACACCGATAAACTCATCTTT. It specifies CALGEPNSGDTTYTDKLIF.

J is TRDJ1 and V is TRDV2; 12 nucleotides line up with TRDD3. Germline trimming cut 4 bases from V and 2 bases from J; bases unmatched to any gene: 19. This CDR3 is built from 20 residues. The V gene's germline CDR1 is GEAIGNYY and CDR2 EKD. CDR3 DNA: TGTGCCTGTGAGTCGACCTTCTCCTGGGGGATACGACGTTTGACCGATAAACTCATCTTT. Encoded protein: CACESTFSWGIRRLTDKLIF.

This rearrangement joins TRDV1 to TRDJ1; a weak D match, TRDD2 (9 bases). The CDR3 sequence is 21 residues long. The V end was cut by 3 bases, the J end by 7 bases, with 36 bases between. Per germline, CDR1 TSWWSYY and CDR2 QGS. The chain's CDR3 is CALGDSPSYILGGHWRSKLIF. In nucleotides, the CDR3 is TGTGCTCTTGGGGACTCCCCTTCCTACATACTGGGGGGGCACTGGAGGAGTAAACTCATCTTT.

This clone was observed a handful of times. This chain joins TRDV1 and TRDJ1, with 7 nucleotides matching TRDD3. Germline lookup yields CDR1 TSWWSYY and CDR2 QGS. The CDR3 spans 19 residues. J lost 0 bases, V lost 0 bases, and 13 bases had no gene match. In nucleotides, the CDR3 is TGTGCTCTTGGGGAACTAGTGGGTTTCCCACTGGGGTACACCGATAAACTCATCTTT. Encoded protein: CALGELVGFPLGYTDKLIF.

This clone was counted a few times. This specimen includes other DNA sequences encoding the same CDR3. The genes are TRDV1 and TRDJ1, with D perhaps TRDD3 (6 bases). Trimming left V 2 bases short and J 0 bases short, with 34 bases between. From germline, CDR1 is TSWWSYY and CDR2 QGS. This CDR3 is built from 23 residues. CDR3 in DNA: TGTGCTCTTGGGGAATGCCTCCCCGCGGGAAGGGGGAACCTAGGACTTTACACCGATAAACTCATCTTT. This encodes CALGECLPAGRGNLGLYTDKLIF.

The rearrangement uses TRDV1 and TRDJ1; the match to TRDD3 covers 7 bases. This CDR3 has 22 residues. V trimming: 2 bases; J trimming: 0 bases; junction bases outside the gene matches: 24. In germline, CDR1 is TSWWSYY, CDR2 QGS. CDR3 amino acids: CALGERNLPGGHTTVYTDKLIF. CDR3 DNA: TGTGCTCTTGGGGAAAGAAACCTACCTGGGGGCCATACGACGGTGTACACCGATAAACTCATCTTT.

The chain links TRDV1 to TRDJ1; 10 positions match TRDD3. Germline lookup yields CDR1 TSWWSYY and CDR2 QGS. The V gene end was trimmed by 0 bases and the J gene end by 10 bases; junction bases not matched to a gene: 20. The CDR3 is 19 amino acids. CDR3 amino acids: CALGELIPITGGSNFGLIF. CDR3 nucleotide sequence: TGTGCTCTTGGGGAACTTATTCCAATTACTGGGGGATCAAATTTTGGACTCATCTTT.

The V call is TRDV1, the J call TRDJ1, with 10 bases identical to TRDD3. J was trimmed by 10 bases and V by 3 bases; bases with no gene match: 20. The CDR3 extends over 18 amino acids. Germline CDR1 reads TSWWSYY; CDR2 reads QGS. The CDR3 sequence is CALGESVPPLGDRRRLIF. The CDR3 region has the DNA TGTGCTCTTGGGGAGTCCGTTCCTCCGCTGGGGGATAGGCGTAGACTCATCTTT.

This clone was observed a few times. This chain uses TRDV1 with TRDJ1; tentative D call: TRDD3 (6 bases). Trimming shortened V by 0 bases and J by 8 bases, and 19 bases separated the two germline ends. There are 16 residues in the CDR3. CDR1 and CDR2 (germline): TSWWSYY, QGS. This CDR3 reads CALGELSPAGVLKLIF. In DNA form, the CDR3 reads TGTGCTCTTGGGGAACTCTCACCGGCTGGGGTCCTCAAACTCATCTTT.

The chain combines TRDV1 with TRDJ1, with 7 nucleotides matching TRDD3. Germline V gives CDR1 TSWWSYY, CDR2 QGS. CDR3 length: 15 amino acids. V was clipped by 9 bases and J by 7 bases; unmatched bases: 17. The CDR3 region has the DNA TGTGCTCTCCAGGAAGGACTGGGGTTGGTAGCTAAACTCATCTTT. Amino acids: CALQEGLGLVAKLIF.

This clone came up a few times. This rearrangement joins TRDV1 to TRDJ1, with D perhaps TRDD2 (6 bases). The CDR3 covers 23 residues. Trimming took off 2 bases at V and 7 bases at J, with 41 bases between the two ends. Germline lookup yields CDR1 TSWWSYY and CDR2 QGS. The CDR3 loop reads CALGELSLPSTNPKLSIPGKLIF. The CDR3, as DNA: TGTGCTCTTGGGGAATTAAGCCTTCCCTCAACAAACCCTAAACTGTCAATACCCGGTAAACTCATCTTT.

The chain is built from TRDV1 and TRDJ1; 10 bases are a match to TRDD3. Germline CDR1 reads TSWWSYY; CDR2 reads QGS. This CDR3 spans 20 amino acids. The CDR3: CALILLRGIRSVGYTDKLIF. As DNA, the CDR3 is TGTGCCCTTATACTCCTCCGGGGGATACGCAGCGTGGGGTACACCGATAAACTCATCTTT.

There are a few counts of this clone. The chain links TRDV1 to TRDJ1; D tentatively reads TRDD2 or TRDD3 (5 bases each). In germline, CDR1 is TSWWSYY, CDR2 QGS. V lost 1 base and J 3 bases, leaving 18 bases between the germline ends. The CDR3 has 17 amino acids. The DNA of the CDR3 is TGTGCTCTTGGGGAACCCCGGGGGCCCCTACACTCCGATAAACTCATCTTT. It is translated as CALGEPRGPLHSDKLIF.

The J gene is TRDJ1, the V gene TRDV1; 10 bases map to TRDD3. The V and J ends lost 0 bases and 0 bases, in that order; junction bases with no gene match: 16. CDR1 and CDR2 from the germline V gene are TSWWSYY and QGS. This CDR3 spans 21 amino acids. CDR3 coding DNA: TGTGCTCTTGGGGAACTGGAGCAAGAGGGGGATACGGACCAGTACACCGATAAACTCATCTTT. Its translation: CALGELEQEGDTDQYTDKLIF.

The chain joins TRDV1 to TRDJ1; 12 bases agree with TRDD3. Per the germline V gene, CDR1 is TSWWSYY and CDR2 is QGS. The CDR3 contains 26 residues. The V and J ends lost 5 bases and 4 bases, in that order; junction bases with no gene match: 38. CDR3 region: CALGPWISYGGSEGRVPGGYGDKLIF. For the CDR3, the DNA is TGTGCTCTTGGGCCGTGGATTTCCTACGGGGGGTCTGAAGGCCGGGTCCCTGGGGGATACGGCGATAAACTCATCTTT.